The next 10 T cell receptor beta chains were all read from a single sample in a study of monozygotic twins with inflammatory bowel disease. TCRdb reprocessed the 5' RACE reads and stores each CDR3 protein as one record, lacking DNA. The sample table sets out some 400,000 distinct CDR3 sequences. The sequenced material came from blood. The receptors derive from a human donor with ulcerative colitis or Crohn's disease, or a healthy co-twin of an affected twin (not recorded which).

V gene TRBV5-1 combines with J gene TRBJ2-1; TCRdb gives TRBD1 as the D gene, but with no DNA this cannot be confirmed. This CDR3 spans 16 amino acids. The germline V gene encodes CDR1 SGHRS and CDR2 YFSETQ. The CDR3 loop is CASSSFGGTGYNEQFF.

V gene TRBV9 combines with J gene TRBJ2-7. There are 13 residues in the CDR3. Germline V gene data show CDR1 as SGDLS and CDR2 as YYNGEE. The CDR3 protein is CASSVTPSYEQYF.

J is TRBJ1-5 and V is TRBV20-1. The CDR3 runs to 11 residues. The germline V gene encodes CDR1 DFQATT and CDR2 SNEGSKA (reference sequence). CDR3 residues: CSAKGDQPQHF.

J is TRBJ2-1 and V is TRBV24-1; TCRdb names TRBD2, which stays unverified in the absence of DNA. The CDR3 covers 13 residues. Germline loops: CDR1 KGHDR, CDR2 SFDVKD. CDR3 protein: CATSGAGRNEQFF.

The CDR3 is CSARYNGPQETQYF. V is TRBV29-1 and J is TRBJ2-5. This CDR3 is built from 14 residues. Germline V gene sequence: CDR1 SQVTM, CDR2 ANQGSEA.

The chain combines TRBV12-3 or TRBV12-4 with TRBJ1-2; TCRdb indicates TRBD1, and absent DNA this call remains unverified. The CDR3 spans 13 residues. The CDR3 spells CASSSDRGYGYTF.

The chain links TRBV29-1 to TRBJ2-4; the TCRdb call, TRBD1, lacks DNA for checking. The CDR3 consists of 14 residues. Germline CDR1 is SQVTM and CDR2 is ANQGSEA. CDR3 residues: CSGLRPGAKNIQYF.

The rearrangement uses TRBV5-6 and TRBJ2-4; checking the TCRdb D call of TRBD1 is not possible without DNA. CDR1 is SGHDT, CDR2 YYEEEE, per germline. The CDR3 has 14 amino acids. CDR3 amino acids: CASSQGQGWNIQYF.

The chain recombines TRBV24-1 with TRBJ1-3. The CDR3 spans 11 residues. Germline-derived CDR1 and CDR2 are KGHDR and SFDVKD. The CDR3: CATSHRNTIYF.

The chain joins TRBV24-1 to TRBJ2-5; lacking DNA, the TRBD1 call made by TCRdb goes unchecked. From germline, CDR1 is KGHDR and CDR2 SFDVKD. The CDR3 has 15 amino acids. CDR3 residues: CATSDPRDNRETQYF.